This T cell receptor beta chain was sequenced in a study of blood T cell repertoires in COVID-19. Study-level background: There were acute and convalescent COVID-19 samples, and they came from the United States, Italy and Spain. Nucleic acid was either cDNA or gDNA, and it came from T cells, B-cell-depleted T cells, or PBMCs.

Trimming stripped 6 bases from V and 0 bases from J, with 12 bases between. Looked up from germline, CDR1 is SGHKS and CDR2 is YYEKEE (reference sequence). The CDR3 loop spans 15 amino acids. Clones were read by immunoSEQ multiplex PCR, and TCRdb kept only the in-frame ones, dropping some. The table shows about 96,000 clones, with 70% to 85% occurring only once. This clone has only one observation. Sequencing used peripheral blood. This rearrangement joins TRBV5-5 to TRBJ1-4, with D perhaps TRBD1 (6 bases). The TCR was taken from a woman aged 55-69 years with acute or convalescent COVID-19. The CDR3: CASTMDSTTNEKLFF. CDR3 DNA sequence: TGTGCCAGCACCATGGACAGTACAACTAATGAAAAACTGTTTTTT.